A selection of T cell receptor beta chains follows, all from one sample in a study of T cells in Graves' hyperthyroidism and ophthalmopathy. TCRdb reanalysed the multiplex PCR reads using MiXCR and keeps one entry per CDR3 protein. The repertoire holds hundreds of thousands of distinct CDR3 sequences, with 15% to 20% as singletons. Material: blood. The receptors originated from a woman aged 25-40 years with Graves' hyperthyroidism. CDR3s include the opening cysteine and the closing phenylalanine or tryptophan. The order of the fields is D gene, J gene, clone size, V gene, CDR3 DNA, CDR3 protein. The D gene is left open where the match is weak. Rows may omit the clone size; those that give it use once, few, many or a size class.

d_gene: .
j_gene: TRBJ2-7
abundance: .
v_gene: TRBV19
CDR3nt: TGTGCCACTCGGGGGGCGGGAGCCTCCTCCTACGAGCAGTACTTC
CDR3aa: CATRGAGASSYEQYF

d_gene: TRBD1
j_gene: TRBJ2-2
abundance: many
v_gene: TRBV5-1
CDR3nt: TGCGCCAGCAGCTCGAACAGGGGATGGGACGGGGAGCTGTTTTTT
CDR3aa: CASSSNRGWDGELFF

d_gene: TRBD2
j_gene: TRBJ2-3
abundance: few
v_gene: TRBV6-5
CDR3nt: TGTGCCAGCAGTTACCCGAGACTAGCGGGACTCGATGATACGCAGTATTTT
CDR3aa: CASSYPRLAGLDDTQYF

d_gene: .
j_gene: TRBJ2-1
abundance: few
v_gene: TRBV7-6
CDR3nt: TGTGCCAGCAGCTTAAAAGGCGCGAGAGAGCAGTTCTTC
CDR3aa: CASSLKGAREQFF

d_gene: TRBD1
j_gene: TRBJ2-7
abundance: .
v_gene: TRBV7-3
CDR3nt: TGTGCCAGCAGCCGGGACAGCTTGGGGGAGCAGTACTTC
CDR3aa: CASSRDSLGEQYF

d_gene: TRBD1
j_gene: TRBJ1-1
abundance: many
v_gene: TRBV28
CDR3nt: TGTGCCAGCAGCTTGACAGGGGTAGGCACTGAAGCTTTCTTT
CDR3aa: CASSLTGVGTEAFF

d_gene: TRBD2
j_gene: TRBJ2-7
abundance: .
v_gene: TRBV4-1
CDR3nt: TGCGCCAGCAGCGCGGGGACTAGCCCCTACGAGCAGTACTTC
CDR3aa: CASSAGTSPYEQYF

d_gene: .
j_gene: TRBJ1-2
abundance: .
v_gene: TRBV9
CDR3nt: TGTGCCAGCAGCTCGCGATCCCAAGGCAGTTTTGGCTACACCTTC
CDR3aa: CASSSRSQGSFGYTF

d_gene: .
j_gene: TRBJ2-2
abundance: .
v_gene: TRBV11-2
CDR3nt: TGTGCCAGCAGCCCCCCCGGACAGCCCAACACCGGGGAGCTGTTTTTT
CDR3aa: CASSPPGQPNTGELFF

d_gene: TRBD2
j_gene: TRBJ2-7
abundance: many
v_gene: TRBV7-2
CDR3nt: TGTGCCAGCAGCATACTAGCGGGAGGTGGCCACGAGCAGTACTTC
CDR3aa: CASSILAGGGHEQYF

d_gene: TRBD1
j_gene: TRBJ1-5
abundance: .
v_gene: TRBV6-2/TRBV6-3
CDR3nt: TGTGCCAGCAGTTCCCGACAGGGGAAGCTTCAGCCCCAGCATTTT
CDR3aa: CASSSRQGKLQPQHF

d_gene: .
j_gene: TRBJ2-1
abundance: .
v_gene: TRBV9
CDR3nt: TGTGCCAGCAGCCGTTCGGGGGAGGTCTATGAGCAGTTCTTC
CDR3aa: CASSRSGEVYEQFF

d_gene: .
j_gene: TRBJ2-2
abundance: few
v_gene: TRBV6-7
CDR3nt: TGTGCCAGCAGTACGGACAGTGGGACCGGGGAGCTGTTTTTT
CDR3aa: CASSTDSGTGELFF

d_gene: .
j_gene: TRBJ2-5
abundance: few
v_gene: TRBV9
CDR3nt: TGTGCCAGCAGCGTAGGAGGGGGTGGCGGAGAGACCCAGTACTTC
CDR3aa: CASSVGGGGGETQYF

d_gene: TRBD1
j_gene: TRBJ2-5
abundance: .
v_gene: TRBV2
CDR3nt: TGTGCCTGTTCCCGGGACAGGGGGGCGGTCGAGACCCAGTACTTC
CDR3aa: CACSRDRGAVETQYF

d_gene: TRBD2
j_gene: TRBJ2-7
abundance: many
v_gene: TRBV28
CDR3nt: TGTGCCAGCAGTCCCCAAGCGGGAGGGGCCTACGAGCAGTACTTC
CDR3aa: CASSPQAGGAYEQYF

d_gene: TRBD1
j_gene: TRBJ2-4
abundance: few
v_gene: TRBV4-2
CDR3nt: TGTGCCAGCAGCCTCCAGGGACAGGGAGAAGACAAAAACATTCAGTACTTC
CDR3aa: CASSLQGQGEDKNIQYF

d_gene: .
j_gene: TRBJ2-7
abundance: many
v_gene: TRBV11-2
CDR3nt: TGTGCCAGCAGCTTAGATCTTATTCTGTCCTACGAGCAGTACTTC
CDR3aa: CASSLDLILSYEQYF

d_gene: TRBD1
j_gene: TRBJ2-3
abundance: .
v_gene: TRBV3-1
CDR3nt: TGTGCCAGCAGCCGGGAACACAGGGGGCCGGATACGCAGTATTTT
CDR3aa: CASSREHRGPDTQYF

d_gene: .
j_gene: TRBJ2-1
abundance: few
v_gene: TRBV5-1
CDR3nt: TGCGCCAGCAGTGTTTCCAACAGGGACGACAATGAGCAGTTCTTC
CDR3aa: CASSVSNRDDNEQFF

d_gene: .
j_gene: TRBJ2-1
abundance: few
v_gene: TRBV27
CDR3nt: TGTGCCAGCAGTTTCCCTCGGGGGAACTCCTACAATGAGCAGTTCTTC
CDR3aa: CASSFPRGNSYNEQFF

d_gene: .
j_gene: TRBJ1-5
abundance: many
v_gene: TRBV28
CDR3nt: TGTGCCAGCAGGGGGGGGAGGGCCCCCGGAGCCTATAGCAATCAGCCCCAGCATTTT
CDR3aa: CASRGGRAPGAYSNQPQHF

d_gene: .
j_gene: TRBJ2-3
abundance: few
v_gene: TRBV20-1
CDR3nt: TGCAGTGCTCCCCCGGGTCTTAGCACAGATACGCAGTATTTT
CDR3aa: CSAPPGLSTDTQYF

d_gene: .
j_gene: TRBJ2-7
abundance: many
v_gene: TRBV7-9
CDR3nt: TGTGCCAGCACCTTCGGGACGGGGCGTCCCGAGCAGTACTTC
CDR3aa: CASTFGTGRPEQYF

d_gene: TRBD1
j_gene: TRBJ1-2
abundance: .
v_gene: TRBV4-3
CDR3nt: TGCGCCAGCAGCCACCTCGACAGGGACTATGGCTACACCTTC
CDR3aa: CASSHLDRDYGYTF

d_gene: .
j_gene: TRBJ2-7
abundance: many
v_gene: TRBV10-2
CDR3nt: TGCGCCAGCAGTGAGCTGAGACTGAACCCCTACGAGCAGTACTTC
CDR3aa: CASSELRLNPYEQYF

d_gene: TRBD1
j_gene: TRBJ1-2
abundance: few
v_gene: TRBV27
CDR3nt: TGTGCCAGCAGTTTAGAGGGACAGTCCTATGGCTACACCTTC
CDR3aa: CASSLEGQSYGYTF

d_gene: .
j_gene: TRBJ1-5
abundance: once
v_gene: TRBV10-3
CDR3nt: TGTGCCATCAGTGAGTTTGGAGGACAATCAGCTCAGCCCCAGCATTTT
CDR3aa: CAISEFGGQSAQPQHF

d_gene: TRBD1
j_gene: TRBJ1-5
abundance: many
v_gene: TRBV20-1
CDR3nt: TGCAGTGCTATGGCACGACAGGGGGCTTATCAGCCCCAGCATTTT
CDR3aa: CSAMARQGAYQPQHF

d_gene: TRBD1
j_gene: TRBJ1-5
abundance: .
v_gene: TRBV5-1
CDR3nt: TGCGCCAGCAGCTTCCAACAGGGGAGCAATCAGCCCCAGCATTTT
CDR3aa: CASSFQQGSNQPQHF

d_gene: TRBD1
j_gene: TRBJ1-2
abundance: few
v_gene: TRBV29-1
CDR3nt: TGCAGCGCCCCCCGAAACAGGGGCGGCTACACCTTC
CDR3aa: CSAPRNRGGYTF

d_gene: TRBD1
j_gene: TRBJ2-3
abundance: .
v_gene: TRBV27
CDR3nt: TGTGCCAGCAGTACACTCTCCGGGACAGGGCACACAGATACGCAGTATTTT
CDR3aa: CASSTLSGTGHTDTQYF

d_gene: TRBD1
j_gene: TRBJ1-4
abundance: .
v_gene: TRBV27
CDR3nt: TGTGCCAGCAGTTCTACGGGACAGGGATCTGAAAAACTGTTTTTT
CDR3aa: CASSSTGQGSEKLFF

d_gene: TRBD1
j_gene: TRBJ1-1
abundance: many
v_gene: TRBV27
CDR3nt: TGTGCCAGCAGGAACTCAGGGACAGGGGCTGAAGCTTTCTTT
CDR3aa: CASRNSGTGAEAFF

d_gene: TRBD1
j_gene: TRBJ2-3
abundance: many
v_gene: TRBV28
CDR3nt: TGTGCCAGCAGTCGGGACAGGGGGTCGGCAGATACGCAGTATTTT
CDR3aa: CASSRDRGSADTQYF

d_gene: .
j_gene: TRBJ2-3
abundance: many
v_gene: TRBV12-3/TRBV12-4
CDR3nt: TGTGCCAGCAGTTCGACAGTAAATACAGATACGCAGTATTTT
CDR3aa: CASSSTVNTDTQYF

d_gene: .
j_gene: TRBJ2-7
abundance: few
v_gene: TRBV5-6
CDR3nt: TGTGCCAGCAGCTTTACAGGGACCTACGAGCAGTACTTC
CDR3aa: CASSFTGTYEQYF

d_gene: .
j_gene: TRBJ1-1
abundance: many
v_gene: TRBV28
CDR3nt: TGTGCCAGCAGTTTATGGGGGTACACTGAAGCTTTCTTT
CDR3aa: CASSLWGYTEAFF

d_gene: TRBD2
j_gene: TRBJ2-2
abundance: .
v_gene: TRBV20-1
CDR3nt: TGCAGTGCGCCGGGACTAGCGACCGGGGAGCTGTTTTTT
CDR3aa: CSAPGLATGELFF

d_gene: .
j_gene: TRBJ2-7
abundance: many
v_gene: TRBV28
CDR3nt: TGTGCCAGCAGTTTAAAGGTCTTCTCCTACGAGCAGTACTTC
CDR3aa: CASSLKVFSYEQYF

d_gene: .
j_gene: TRBJ1-1
abundance: many
v_gene: TRBV28
CDR3nt: TGTGCCAGCTGGGACCTTTGGAACACTGAAGCTTTCTTT
CDR3aa: CASWDLWNTEAFF

d_gene: .
j_gene: TRBJ1-1
abundance: many
v_gene: TRBV2
CDR3nt: TGTGCCAGCAGTGAAATTAGGAACACTGAAGCTTTCTTT
CDR3aa: CASSEIRNTEAFF

d_gene: .
j_gene: TRBJ1-3
abundance: .
v_gene: TRBV9
CDR3nt: TGTGCCAGCAGCGTAACCGACGGGCTTGGGGGAAACACCATATATTTT
CDR3aa: CASSVTDGLGGNTIYF

d_gene: .
j_gene: TRBJ2-7
abundance: many
v_gene: TRBV5-1
CDR3nt: TGCGCCAGCAGCTCGACCAGAAAGACCTACGAGCAGTACTTC
CDR3aa: CASSSTRKTYEQYF

d_gene: TRBD1
j_gene: TRBJ1-1
abundance: .
v_gene: TRBV28
CDR3nt: TGTGCCAGCAGTTCCCCCCCCGGACAGGGGGACACTGAAGCTTTCTTT
CDR3aa: CASSSPPGQGDTEAFF